This TCR beta chain was recorded in a study of blood T cells in healthy people across ages. As for the study in general: Roughly one uniquely barcoded beta molecule per two T cells was captured. The study, taken as a whole, reports: In long-lived donors, naive CD4+ cell counts and diversity exceeded those of aged donors. Strong correlation existed between TCR beta diversity and naive T cell percentage. Reliance upon unsorted PBMCs precluded definitive naive versus antigen-experienced comparison.

A J-beta primer mix and a sample-barcoded 5' primer were used in a second PCR of about 6 to 12 cycles. TCRdb reprocessed the 5' RACE reads with MiXCR, giving one entry per CDR3 protein. The sample carries about 1.6 million distinct CDR3 sequences, roughly 30% recorded once. Details on this clonotype: The antigen is undetermined.

V lost 1 base, J lost 5 bases, and 17 bases lay in between. CDR3 length equals 16 residues. Germline CDR1 SGHVS, CDR2 FQNEAQ. The rearrangement uses TRBV7-8 and TRBJ1-2; D remains ambiguous. Material for sequencing was blood. This clonotype was obtained from a woman in her thirties in good health. The CDR3 bases are TGTGCCAGCAGCTTAGAAGGACGACCACTGGGTTATGGCTACACCTTC. Residues: CASSLEGRPLGYGYTF.